The TCR beta chain described here comes from a study of blood T cell repertoires in COVID-19. Study at large: The United States, Italy and Spain were the sources of the acute and convalescent COVID-19 samples. PBMCs, B-cell-depleted T cells, or T cells were the source of the cDNA or gDNA that made up the material.

V dropped 1 base and J dropped 8 bases, with 17 bases sitting between them. Germline CDR1 SGHTA, CDR2 FQGNSA. The CDR3 has 15 amino acids. Authors' processing steps: Amplification of reference gene primers was used by the study to estimate nucleated cell counts. Only in-frame clones appear in the TCRdb table, and some are missing; sequencing was by immunoSEQ multiplex PCR. V and J calls and clone size are given by that table; D and trimming were obtained from the DNA. The data contain more than 200,000 clones, 87% of them singletons. The V call is TRBV7-2, the J call TRBJ1-2, with D possibly matching TRBD1 (5 bases). This TCR was recovered from a man younger than 35 with active or convalescent COVID-19. Sample: peripheral blood. CDR3 sequence (DNA): TGTGCCAGCAGCTTAGTCGGCGGGGGGACCTCCGGCTACACCTTC. Amino acid sequence: CASSLVGGGTSGYTF.